The clone carrying this T cell receptor beta chain appeared many times. This specimen comes from a study of early T cells in non-severe SARS-CoV-2 infection. This CDR3 region has 15 residues. The V segment lost 6 bases and the J segment 2 bases; nucleotides outside the gene matches: 3. As part of library construction, unique molecular identifiers were attached to individual cDNA molecules. TCRdb reanalysed the 5' RACE reads using MiXCR and keeps one entry per CDR3 protein. The sample consists of 25,000 to 35,000 distinct CDR3 sequences, approximately 6% of them appearing once. The sequence came from an adult who was a healthcare worker with PCR-confirmed SARS-CoV-2 infection or an uninfected control (not recorded which). The specimen was whole blood. The chain recombines TRBV12-3 or TRBV12-4 with TRBJ2-3, with 12 bases identical to TRBD2. The CDR3: CASSLAGGVTDTQYF. The CDR3 bases are TGTGCCAGCAGCCTAGCGGGGGGGGTCACAGATACGCAGTATTTT.